This T cell receptor (beta chain) is from a study of CD8 T cells in Susac syndrome. The CDR3 covers 14 residues. CDR1 and CDR2 (germline): MNHEY, SVGAGI. V was clipped by 6 bases and J by 8 bases, with 19 bases between them. RNA amounts of about 0.45 to 1 ug underwent reverse transcription with random hexamers. TCRdb processed the immunoSEQ multiplex PCR reads anew with MiXCR; each CDR3 protein has one entry. The profile shows a few hundred thousand distinct CDR3 sequences, approximately 95% of them singletons. Sequenced material: CD4+ T cells from PBMCs. The sequence was obtained from a human donor with multiple sclerosis. V gene TRBV6-5 combines with J gene TRBJ1-2, with no clear D. As DNA, the CDR3 is TGTGCCAGCAGGGTAGGGTTAGCCATGAACGGCTACACCTTC. This sequence encodes CASRVGLAMNGYTF.